This T cell receptor beta chain was documented in a study of blood T cells in healthy people across ages. General study results and limits: Naive T cell percentage showed a strong correlation with TCR beta diversity. Investigators viewed diversity estimates from one million T cells as underestimates, the study reported.

From germline, CDR1 is ENHRY and CDR2 SYGVKD. Trimming shortened V by 2 bases and J by 4 bases, and 14 bases separated the two germline ends. The CDR3 covers 15 residues. Comments on this clonotype: Its antigen is unidentified.

PBMCs numbering at least 6 million were isolated per sample. The authors ran a second PCR of 7 to 11 cycles using a sample-barcoded 5' primer and a J-beta primer mix. No fewer than 3 million CDR3-containing paired-end reads came from each sample. TCRdb re-called the 5' RACE reads through MiXCR, storing one row per CDR3 protein. The repertoire holds about 2 million distinct CDR3 sequences, less than 50% seen once, with roughly 2.1% in the top ten. This chain uses TRBV10-3 with TRBJ2-5, with D perhaps matching TRBD1 or TRBD2 (6 bases each). This receptor was identified in a middle-aged woman in good health. The sample was blood. The CDR3 protein is CAISEGPGGGETQYF. CDR3 DNA: TGTGCCATCAGTGAGGGGCCCGGAGGGGGAGAGACCCAGTACTTC.